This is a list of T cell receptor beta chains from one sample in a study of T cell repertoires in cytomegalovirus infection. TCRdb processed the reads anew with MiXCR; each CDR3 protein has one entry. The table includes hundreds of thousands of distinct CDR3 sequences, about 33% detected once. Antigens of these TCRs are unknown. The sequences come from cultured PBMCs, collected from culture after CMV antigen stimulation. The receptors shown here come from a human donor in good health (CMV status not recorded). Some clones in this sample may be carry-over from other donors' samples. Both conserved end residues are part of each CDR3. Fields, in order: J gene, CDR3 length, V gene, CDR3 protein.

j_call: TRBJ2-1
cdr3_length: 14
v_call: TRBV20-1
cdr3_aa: CSAPDGGGGGEQFF

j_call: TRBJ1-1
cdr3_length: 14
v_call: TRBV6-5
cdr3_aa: CASSGLQAAGLAFF

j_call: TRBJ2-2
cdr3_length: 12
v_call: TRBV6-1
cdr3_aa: CASRIYTGELFF

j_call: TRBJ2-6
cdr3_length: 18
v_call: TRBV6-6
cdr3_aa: CASSGSVYGVSGANVLTF

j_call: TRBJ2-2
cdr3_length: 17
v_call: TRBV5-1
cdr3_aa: CASKRQAGPKTTGELFF

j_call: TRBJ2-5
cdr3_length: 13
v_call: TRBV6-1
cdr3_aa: CASRGLALETQYF

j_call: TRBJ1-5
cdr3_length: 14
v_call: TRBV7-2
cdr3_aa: CASSLWPSNQPQHF

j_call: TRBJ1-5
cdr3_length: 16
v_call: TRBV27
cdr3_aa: CASSPGNRGPNQPQHF

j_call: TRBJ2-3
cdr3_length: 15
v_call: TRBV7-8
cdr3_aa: CASSPRTAQGDTQYF

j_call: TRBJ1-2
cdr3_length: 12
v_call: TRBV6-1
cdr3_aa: CATMGHLYGYTF

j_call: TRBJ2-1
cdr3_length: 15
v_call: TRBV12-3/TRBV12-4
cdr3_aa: CASREGGKVANEQFF

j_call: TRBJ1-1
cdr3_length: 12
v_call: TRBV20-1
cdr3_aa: CSARDFGSEAFF

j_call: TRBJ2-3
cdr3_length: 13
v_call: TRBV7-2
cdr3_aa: CASSYDFTDTQYF

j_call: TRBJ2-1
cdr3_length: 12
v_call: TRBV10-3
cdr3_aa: CAISETRNEQFF

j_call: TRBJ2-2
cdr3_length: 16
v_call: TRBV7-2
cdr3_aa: CASSLALASNTGELFF

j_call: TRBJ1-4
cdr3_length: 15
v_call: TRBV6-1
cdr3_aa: CASSYPRTANEKLFF